Below are 21 T cell receptor beta chains sequenced from a single sample in a study of blood T cell repertoires in COVID-19. Repertoires were generated with immunoSEQ multiplex PCR, while TCRdb's copy carries only in-frame clones and drops some. Here the sample spans 150,000 or so clones, about four fifths being singletons. The sequenced sample was PBMCs or T cells enriched from blood (not recorded which). These receptors were obtained from a man aged 50-60 years who had recovered from COVID-19.

CDR3 DNA sequence: TGCGCCAGCAGCCAAGATTCTAACAGGGACTATGGCTACACCTTC. Translation: CASSQDSNRDYGYTF. This chain joins TRBV4-1 and TRBJ1-2; tentative D call: TRBD1 (6 bases). The CDR3 extends over 15 amino acids. Germline lookup yields CDR1 MGHRA and CDR2 YSYEKL. The V gene lost 0 bases and the J gene lost 3 bases, with 11 bases spanning the gap.

The chain employs TRBV4-3 and TRBJ1-4, with 9 bases identical to TRBD1. Germline trimming cut 4 bases from V and 6 bases from J; bases unmatched to any gene: 9. Looked up from germline, CDR1 is LGHNA and CDR2 is YSLEER. The CDR3 is 16 residues long. The CDR3: CASSLAQGAYYEKLFF. DNA for the CDR3: TGCGCCAGCAGCCTGGCACAGGGGGCTTATTATGAAAAACTGTTTTTT.

V is TRBV7-2 and J is TRBJ1-2; 8 bases map to TRBD1. V was clipped by 5 bases and J by 6 bases; unmatched bases: 11. The CDR3 extends over 15 amino acids. Germline loops: CDR1 SGHTA, CDR2 FQGNSA. CDR3 protein: CASSTPGGAVDGYTF. The CDR3 coding sequence is TGTGCCAGCAGCACACCAGGGGGCGCAGTAGATGGCTACACCTTC.

This clone was recorded a few times. The chain uses TRBV6-2 or TRBV6-3 and TRBJ2-2; D gene uncertain. CDR1 and CDR2 from the germline V gene are MNHEY and SVGEGT. The CDR3 has 13 residues. V was shortened by 2 bases and J by 4 bases, with 5 bases between the two germline ends. The CDR3 protein is CASSYQATGELFF. The CDR3 nucleotides are TGTGCCAGCAGTTACCAGGCCACCGGGGAGCTGTTTTTT.

In DNA, the CDR3 is TGTGCCAGCAGTGGAGAGGTATCCTACGAGCAGTACTTC. It yields the protein CASSGEVSYEQYF. V is TRBV2 and J is TRBJ2-7; D remains ambiguous. The germline CDR1 and CDR2 sequences are SNHLY and FYNNEI. The V end was cut by 4 bases, the J end by 1 base, with 8 bases between. CDR3 length: 13 residues.

This rearrangement joins TRBV19 to TRBJ1-2, with 9 bases matching TRBD1. Germline V gene lookup returns CDR1 LNHDA and CDR2 SQIVND (reference sequence). V lost 5 bases to trimming and J lost 4 bases; unmatched junction nucleotides: 8. The CDR3 runs to 15 residues. Here the CDR3 DNA reads TGTGCCAGTAGTCTCGCGACAGGGGGGGCCTATGGCTACACCTTC. It codes for CASSLATGGAYGYTF. The whole variable domain, filled in from reference TRBV19 and TRBJ1-2, reads DGGITQSPKYLFRKEGQNVTLSCEQNLNHDAMYWYRQDPGQGLRLIYYSQIVNDFQKGDIAEGYSVSREKKESFPLTVTSAQKNPTAFYLCASSLATGGAYGYTFGSGTRLTVV.

This clone showed up just a few times. The chain links TRBV19 to TRBJ1-5; 7 nucleotides agree with TRBD1. Trimming cost V 5 bases and J 1 base; bases outside gene matches: 11. Germline V gene lookup returns CDR1 LNHDA and CDR2 SQIVND (reference sequence). This CDR3 has 17 amino acids. CDR3 protein: CASSPQGAGGSNQPQHF. The CDR3 nucleotides are TGTGCCAGTAGTCCTCAAGGGGCAGGGGGGAGCAATCAGCCCCAGCATTTT.

On this clone: In the same sample, other DNA sequences code for this CDR3. V and J are TRBV11-3 and TRBJ2-1, with TRBD1 as a possible D gene (7 bases). The CDR3 has 18 residues. Germline V gene data show CDR1 as SGHNT and CDR2 as YENEEA. The V end was cut by 0 bases, the J end by 0 bases, with 15 bases between. This chain's CDR3 is CASSLDQGGSSSYNEQFF. The CDR3 DNA reads as TGTGCCAGCAGCTTAGATCAGGGGGGCAGTAGCTCCTACAATGAGCAGTTCTTC.

This clone was detected only once. The chain has TRBV29-1 and TRBJ1-1; D unclear. Germline V gene data show CDR1 as SQVTM and CDR2 as ANQGSEA. The CDR3 runs 12 residues. V was clipped by 6 bases and J by 4 bases, with 12 bases between them. CDR3 in amino acids: CSVLLSVTEAFF. The CDR3 bases are TGCAGCGTCCTTCTCAGTGTCACTGAAGCTTTCTTT.

The rearrangement links TRBV11-2 to TRBJ2-2; D perhaps matches TRBD1 (5 bases). Germline V gene data show CDR1 as SGHAT and CDR2 as FQNNGV. Trimming took 3 bases from V and 6 from J, leaving 11 bases between them. The CDR3 is 14 amino acids. This chain's CDR3 is CASSFTGPPGELFF. CDR3 nucleotide sequence: TGTGCCAGCAGCTTTACAGGCCCTCCCGGGGAGCTGTTTTTT. The variable domain in full, completed from reference TRBV11-2 and TRBJ2-2, reads EAGVAQSPRYKIIEKRQSVAFWCNPISGHATLYWYQQILGQGPKLLIQFQNNGVVDDSQLPKDRFSAERLKGVDSTLKIQPAKLEDSAVYLCASSFTGPPGELFFGEGSRLTVL.

This clone was seen only a few times. The genes are TRBV28 and TRBJ1-1; weak D call: TRBD1 (6 bases). Trimming took off 6 bases at V and 1 base at J, with 12 bases between the two ends. In germline, CDR1 is MDHEN, CDR2 SYDVKM. This CDR3 is built from 14 residues. CDR3 coding DNA: TGTGCCAGCAGCAAGGACAGACCGAACACTGAAGCTTTCTTT. Amino acid sequence: CASSKDRPNTEAFF.

This rearrangement joins TRBV27 to TRBJ1-1; tentative D call: TRBD1 (5 bases). This CDR3 has 17 residues. Germline lookup yields CDR1 MNHEY and CDR2 SMNVEV (reference sequence). Trimming left V 4 bases short and J 2 bases short, with 20 bases between. The CDR3 sequence is CASSSRSRGSENTEAFF. The CDR3 coding sequence is TGTGCCAGCAGTTCTAGGTCGCGGGGGAGCGAAAACACTGAAGCTTTCTTT.

The chain couples TRBV19 to TRBJ1-5, with D possibly TRBD1 on 5 matching bases. V was clipped by 1 base and J by 0 bases, with 25 bases between them. The CDR3 sequence is 21 residues long. CDR1 and CDR2 (germline): LNHDA, SQIVND (reference sequence). As DNA, the CDR3 is TGTGCCAGTAGTATAGGGTTTAGTGGGGCAGGGATAAGGGTTAGCAATCAGCCCCAGCATTTT. Its protein product is CASSIGFSGAGIRVSNQPQHF.

The chain carries TRBV6-6 and TRBJ2-7; D not resolved. V gave up 7 bases and J gave up 2 bases, with 15 bases separating them. The CDR3 totals 14 residues. In germline, CDR1 is MNHNY, CDR2 SVGAGI (reference sequence). DNA of the CDR3: TGTGCCAGCACTCCGCGGTCTCACGCCTACGAGCAGTACTTC. Its protein is CASTPRSHAYEQYF.

This clone was seen a few times. This chain joins TRBV18 and TRBJ2-5; weak D call: TRBD1 (5 bases). The V end lost 2 bases, the J end lost 1 base, and 14 bases lay between the germline ends. CDR1 is KGHSH, CDR2 LQKENI, per germline. The CDR3 runs to 16 residues. This chain's CDR3 is CASSPTRQSSQETQYF. The CDR3, as DNA: TGTGCCAGCTCACCAACCCGACAGAGCAGCCAAGAGACCCAGTACTTC.

The V and J genes are TRBV27 and TRBJ2-7; 10 nucleotides line up with TRBD1. Trimming at V came to 5 bases and at J to 4 bases, leaving 5 bases not matched to a gene. Germline CDR1 is MNHEY and CDR2 is SMNVEV (reference sequence). CDR3 length: 14 amino acids. The CDR3 nucleotides read TGTGCCAGCAGTAGCCGGGACAGGGGTTACGAGCAGTACTTC. Its protein is CASSSRDRGYEQYF.

This clone has just one count. The J gene is TRBJ2-6, the V gene TRBV28; 9 nucleotides agree with TRBD1. The CDR3 has 17 amino acids. With 6 bases clipped from V and 2 bases from J, the junction kept 8 bases outside the gene matches. The germline CDR1 and CDR2 sequences are MDHEN and SYDVKM. CDR3 protein: CASRPGTGSPGANVLTF. DNA of the CDR3: TGTGCCAGCAGGCCCGGGACAGGGTCCCCTGGGGCCAACGTCCTGACTTTC. The full variable domain, in which reference TRBV28 and TRBJ2-6 provide the parts outside the CDR3, is DVKVTQSSRYLVKRTGEKVFLECVQDMDHENMFWYRQDPGLGLRLIYFSYDVKMKEKGDIPEGYSVSREKKERFSLILESASTNQTSMYLCASRPGTGSPGANVLTFGAGSRLTVL.

The chain employs TRBV7-3 and TRBJ2-6; 8 nucleotides agree with TRBD2. Looked up from germline, CDR1 is SGHTA and CDR2 is FQGTGA. J was trimmed by 0 bases and V by 11 bases; bases with no gene match: 12. CDR3 length equals 17 residues. CDR3 DNA sequence: TGTGCCGGCGGGGGGTCCCGACTTAACTCTGGGGCCAACGTCCTGACTTTC. This gives the protein CAGGGSRLNSGANVLTF.

The V and J genes are TRBV19 and TRBJ1-5; no clear D. Trimming cost V 5 bases and J 0 bases, with 11 bases left between them. Germline V gene sequence: CDR1 LNHDA, CDR2 SQIVND (reference sequence). The CDR3 consists of 15 residues. This CDR3 reads CASSPMAGSNQPQHF. The CDR3 DNA sequence: TGTGCCAGTAGTCCCATGGCGGGTAGCAATCAGCCCCAGCATTTT.

The chain combines TRBV19 with TRBJ1-1; TRBD1 matches 10 bases. J lost 0 bases, V lost 6 bases, and 1 base had no gene match. This CDR3 spans 14 amino acids. Germline V CDR1 and CDR2: LNHDA, SQIVND (reference sequence). The CDR3 reads CASRGTGVNTEAFF. The CDR3 DNA sequence: TGTGCCAGTAGGGGGACAGGGGTGAACACTGAAGCTTTCTTT.

This clone was observed a single time. The chain recombines TRBV18 with TRBJ2-5, with TRBD1 identical over 8 bases. CDR3 length: 15 residues. The V gene's germline CDR1 is KGHSH and CDR2 LQKENI. J gave up 0 bases and V 3 bases, and 3 bases lay outside the gene matches. CDR3: CASSPLQGDQETQYF. The CDR3 DNA sequence: TGTGCCAGCTCACCCCTACAGGGGGACCAAGAGACCCAGTACTTC.